The 20 T cell receptor beta chains given below trace back to one sample, sequenced in a study of shared clonotypes between healthy human individuals. TCRdb keeps only in-frame clones here, not all; method: immunoSEQ multiplex PCR. The sample shows some 240,000 clones, about 65% of them seen only once. Source material: memory CD4+ T cells sorted from blood. Subset of the sample: CD45RA-negative fraction. These receptors were obtained from a man aged 25 to 40 in good health.

This clone was picked up many times. This chain uses TRBV5-1 with TRBJ2-1; 11 bases are shared with TRBD2. CDR3 length equals 20 residues. Losses at the gene ends were 4 bases for V and 7 bases for J; bases not matched to a gene: 22. The germline V gene encodes CDR1 SGHRS and CDR2 YFSETQ. CDR3 coding DNA: TGCGCCAGCAGCGCAAAACTAGCGGGAGTGTTAATTCCTACGGGGAATGAGCAGTTCTTC. Amino acids: CASSAKLAGVLIPTGNEQFF.

The genes are TRBV25-1 and TRBJ2-1, with D tentatively TRBD1 (6 bases). This CDR3 has 12 amino acids. The germline CDR1 and CDR2 sequences are MGHDK and SYGVNS. The CDR3 spells CALTGADNEQFF. The CDR3 nucleotides are TGTGCTCTGACAGGAGCTGACAATGAGCAGTTCTTC. The whole variable domain, filled in from reference TRBV25-1 and TRBJ2-1, reads EADIYQTPRYLVIGTGKKITLECSQTMGHDKMYWYQQDPGMELHLIHYSYGVNSTEKGDLSSESTVSRIRTEHFPLTLESARPSHTSQYLCALTGADNEQFFGPGTRLTVL.

CDR3 DNA sequence: TGCAGCGTGAGCTATGAAACAGGGTATGGCTACACCTTC. Translated, it gives CSVSYETGYGYTF. This chain links TRBV29-1 with TRBJ1-2; perhaps TRBD1 as D (6 bases). The CDR3 extends over 13 amino acids. V was shortened by 6 bases and J by 5 bases, with 16 bases between the two germline ends. Looked up from germline, CDR1 is SQVTM and CDR2 is ANQGSEA.

In its sample, this clone was seen many times. V and J are TRBV6-1 and TRBJ2-1; 8 nucleotides align to TRBD2. This CDR3 is 15 amino acids long. CDR1 is MNHNS and CDR2 is SASEGT in the germline V gene. J gave up 4 bases and V 9 bases, and 11 bases lay outside the gene matches. CDR3 nucleotides: TGTGCCAGTCACAGGGACGGGAGGGGATACAATGAGCAGTTCTTC. This gives the protein CASHRDGRGYNEQFF.

This rearrangement joins TRBV30 to TRBJ2-7; D is unclear. Germline V gives CDR1 GTSNPN, CDR2 SVGIG (reference sequence). The CDR3 is 11 amino acids. V was cut by 1 base and J by 4 bases, with 5 bases left in between. In DNA form, the CDR3 reads TGTGCCTGGAGTGAAATATACGAGCAGTACTTC. Translation gives CAWSEIYEQYF. Looking up the rest from reference TRBV30 and TRBJ2-7 gives the full variable domain: SQTIHQWPATLVQPVGSPLSLECTVEGTSNPNLYWYRQAAGRGLQLLFYSVGIGQISSEVPQNLSASRPQDRQFILSSKKLLLSDSGFYLCAWSEIYEQYFGPGTRLTVT.

In this sample, this clone turned up many times. J is TRBJ2-7 and V is TRBV2, with 10 bases matching TRBD1. Losses at the gene ends were 7 bases for V and 9 bases for J; bases not matched to a gene: 15. The CDR3 runs to 15 residues. In germline, CDR1 is SNHLY, CDR2 FYNNEI. The CDR3 DNA sequence: TGTGCCAGCACCCTCGGACAGGGGGATCTTACGAGGCAGTACTTC. It yields the protein CASTLGQGDLTRQYF.

The J gene is TRBJ1-2, the V gene TRBV25-1, with no clear D. V was shortened by 6 bases and J by 8 bases, with 16 bases between the two germline ends. The CDR3 totals 13 residues. Germline-derived CDR1 and CDR2 are MGHDK and SYGVNS. CDR3 sequence (DNA): TGTGCCAGCAGAGGACCGGAGGCTTACGGCTACACCTTC. Its protein product is CASRGPEAYGYTF.

This chain joins TRBV28 and TRBJ1-4, with no clear D. CDR1 and CDR2 (germline): MDHEN, SYDVKM. CDR3 length: 17 amino acids. V shed 5 bases and J shed 5 bases, with 21 bases lying between them. CDR3 nucleotide sequence: TGTGCCAGCAGTCCCGGAGCGTATACGGGAATCAATGAAAAACTGTTTTTT. It encodes CASSPGAYTGINEKLFF.

This clone was detected only a few times. This sample includes further DNA sequences coding for the same CDR3. The chain couples TRBV18 to TRBJ2-6; D possibly corresponds to TRBD1 (6 bases). The CDR3 is 16 amino acids. The V end lost 3 bases, the J end lost 0 bases, and 9 bases lay between the germline ends. Germline V gives CDR1 KGHSH, CDR2 LQKENI. In DNA, the CDR3 is TGTGCCAGCTCACCCCAAGGGGGCTCTGGGGCCAACGTCCTGACTTTC. Translating it yields CASSPQGGSGANVLTF.

This clone was recorded only once. This chain connects TRBV18 to TRBJ2-1, with 7 bases aligning to TRBD1. The CDR3 has 19 residues. The V gene end was trimmed by 3 bases and the J gene end by 8 bases; junction bases not matched to a gene: 22. Germline assignment: CDR1 KGHSH and CDR2 LQKENI. The CDR3 here is CASSPLTGINVLHMYEQFF. The CDR3 DNA sequence: TGTGCCAGCTCACCCTTGACAGGGATAAATGTCCTACATATGTATGAGCAGTTCTTC. Together with reference TRBV18 and TRBJ2-1, the CDR3 gives the full variable domain: NAGVMQNPRHLVRRRGQEARLRCSPMKGHSHVYWYRQLPEEGLKFMVYLQKENIIDESGMPKERFSAEFPKEGPSILRIQQVVRGDSAAYFCASSPLTGINVLHMYEQFFGPGTRLTVL.

There are a few counts of this clone. This chain uses TRBV6-5 with TRBJ2-1; unclear D gene. There are 12 residues in the CDR3. Trimming removed 2 bases at V and 5 bases at J, with 4 bases between. Germline-derived CDR1 and CDR2 are MNHEY and SVGAGI. CDR3 sequence reads: CASSYRDNEQFF. CDR3 bases: TGTGCCAGCAGTTACAGGGACAATGAGCAGTTCTTC.

The chain links TRBV9 to TRBJ2-1, with 7 nucleotides matching TRBD2. Germline values: CDR1 SGDLS, CDR2 YYNGEE. The J segment lost 9 bases and the V segment lost 2 bases, leaving 5 bases of the junction unmatched. There are 13 residues in the CDR3. CDR3 bases: TGTGCCAGCAGCGTTCAACTAGCGACTGAGCAGTTCTTC. Amino acids: CASSVQLATEQFF. The variable domain in full, with the rest retrieved from reference TRBV9 and TRBJ2-1, is DSGVTQTPKHLITATGQRVTLRCSPRSGDLSVYWYQQSLDQGLQFLIQYYNGEERAKGNILERFSAQQFPDLHSELNLSSLELGDSALYFCASSVQLATEQFFGPGTRLTVL.

This chain uses TRBV28 with TRBJ1-5; D remains ambiguous. V lost 1 base, J lost 3 bases, and 13 bases lay in between. The germline V gene has CDR1 MDHEN and CDR2 SYDVKM. CDR3 size: 16 residues. The DNA for the CDR3 is TGTGCCAGCAGTTTATCGGGCAGCCCTTTCAATCAGCCCCAGCATTTT. Translating gives CASSLSGSPFNQPQHF.

The genes are TRBV5-1 and TRBJ1-1, with D unclear. Trimming took off 0 bases at V and 4 bases at J, with 16 bases between the two ends. This CDR3 has 16 residues. Germline V gene lookup returns CDR1 SGHRS and CDR2 YFSETQ. The CDR3 nucleotides read TGCGCCAGCAGCTTGGAGATCGCGACTCCGGGCACTGAAGCTTTCTTT. Translation gives CASSLEIATPGTEAFF.

The chain employs TRBV5-1 and TRBJ2-5; either TRBD1 or TRBD2 may supply D (6 bases each). Germline-derived CDR1 and CDR2 are SGHRS and YFSETQ. Trimming removed 4 bases from V and 2 bases from J, with 18 bases in between. The CDR3 has 16 amino acids. The CDR3, as DNA: TGCGCCAGCAGCCTATCTGGGGGCGCGGGACAAGAGACCCAGTACTTC. Translated: CASSLSGGAGQETQYF.

The gene calls are TRBV11-3 and TRBJ2-5, with 11 bases matching TRBD2. The germline CDR1 and CDR2 sequences are SGHNT and YENEEA. V was pared by 5 bases and J by 5 bases, with 7 bases of the junction left unmatched. CDR3 size: 15 residues. CDR3 in amino acids: CASSTTSGNGETQYF. CDR3 DNA sequence: TGTGCCAGCAGCACGACTAGCGGGAATGGGGAGACCCAGTACTTC.

Regarding this clone: Other DNA sequences within the sample encode an identical CDR3. The gene calls are TRBV7-8 and TRBJ2-1; D may be TRBD1 or TRBD2 (5 bases each). The V and J ends lost 3 bases and 3 bases respectively, with 6 bases between them. Germline V gene data show CDR1 as SGHVS and CDR2 as FQNEAQ. The CDR3 contains 13 residues. The CDR3 reads CASSLGDYNEQFF. CDR3 DNA sequence: TGTGCCAGCAGCTTGGGGGACTACAATGAGCAGTTCTTC.

The V gene is TRBV27, the J gene TRBJ2-3; D tentatively reads TRBD1 or TRBD2 (5 bases each). This CDR3 spans 15 amino acids. Trimming removed 5 bases at V and 5 bases at J, with 17 bases between. Germline lookup yields CDR1 MNHEY and CDR2 SMNVEV (reference sequence). CDR3 coding DNA: TGTGCCAGCAGTCCCAGACCGGGACGCCGAGATACGCAGTATTTT. Translated, it gives CASSPRPGRRDTQYF.

This rearrangement joins TRBV30 to TRBJ1-1, with D possibly TRBD1 on 6 matching bases. The ends were cut back, 0 bases at V and 6 bases at J, with 11 bases in the middle. Germline CDR1 is GTSNPN and CDR2 is SVGIG (reference sequence). This CDR3 has 13 amino acids. The CDR3: CAWSVGGLSEAFF. CDR3 coding DNA: TGTGCCTGGAGTGTCGGGGGGCTTTCTGAAGCTTTCTTT.

V is TRBV6-1 and J is TRBJ2-7; 11 bases map to TRBD2. The CDR3 length is 18 residues. J was trimmed by 6 bases and V by 2 bases; bases with no gene match: 15. Per germline, CDR1 MNHNS and CDR2 SASEGT. DNA of the CDR3: TGTGCCAGCAGTGAATCGGTACTAGCGGGAGAGATAGTGGGCGAGCAGTACTTC. This translates into CASSESVLAGEIVGEQYF.